These 16 T cell receptor beta chains originate from one sample sequenced in a study of Graves' ophthalmopathy and Graves' hyperthyroidism. RNA transcripts were the template, and TCR beta CDR3 regions were amplified from them. Second-round multiplex PCR came after a first-round RT-PCR that employed HTBI primers. Each CDR3 protein gets one entry after TCRdb re-called the multiplex PCR reads with MiXCR. Among around 1,200,000 distinct CDR3 sequences listed, roughly two fifths were seen once. Sequenced sample: peripheral blood or thyroid tissue (not recorded which). Receptors were obtained from an adult man with Graves' hyperthyroidism.

This clonotype was counted at least ten times. The chain carries TRBV20-1 and TRBJ1-3; no reliable D call. The V and J ends lost 3 bases and 2 bases respectively, with 14 bases between them. This CDR3 spans 15 amino acids. Germline V gene sequence: CDR1 DFQATT, CDR2 SNEGSKA (reference sequence). CDR3 protein: CSASRPAATGNTIYF. CDR3 coding DNA: TGCAGTGCTAGTAGGCCAGCGGCTACTGGAAACACCATATATTTT.

This clonotype came up many times. This chain joins TRBV7-9 and TRBJ1-2; tentative D call: TRBD1 (6 bases). With 5 bases removed from V and 5 bases from J, the gap between germline ends came to 12 bases. Germline-derived CDR1 and CDR2 are SEHNR and FQNEAQ (reference sequence). CDR3 length: 13 residues. CDR3: CASSVGQIYGYTF. The CDR3 DNA is TGTGCCAGCAGCGTCGGACAGATATATGGCTACACCTTC.

This clonotype showed up many times. The chain is built from TRBV19 and TRBJ2-5; D is perhaps TRBD1 or TRBD2 (6 bases each). Between the trimmed V and J ends, which lost 10 bases and 10 bases, there was a span of 28 bases. The CDR3 has 15 residues. Germline-derived CDR1 and CDR2 are LNHDA and SQIVND (reference sequence). Here the CDR3 reads CATREGGHGPKDQYF. The CDR3 nucleotides read TGTGCCACCCGAGAGGGGGGACACGGGCCTAAGGACCAGTACTTC.

The rearrangement joins TRBV5-4 to TRBJ1-2; maybe TRBD1 (6 bases). The CDR3 has 15 amino acids. V was cut by 3 bases and J by 0 bases, with 12 bases left in between. Germline CDR1 is SGHNT and CDR2 is YYREEE (reference sequence). CDR3 protein: CASSSGVYSNYGYTF. The CDR3 nucleotides are TGTGCCAGCAGCTCAGGGGTGTATTCTAACTATGGCTACACCTTC.

This chain connects TRBV4-1 to TRBJ2-2; D not certain. Germline V gives CDR1 MGHRA, CDR2 YSYEKL. With 4 bases removed from V and 0 bases from J, the gap between germline ends came to 12 bases. CDR3 length: 16 residues. CDR3 protein: CASSPQAVANTGELFF. Written as DNA, the CDR3 is TGCGCCAGCAGCCCCCAGGCGGTTGCGAACACCGGGGAGCTGTTTTTT.

The sample holds a few counts of this clonotype. The chain is built from TRBV4-2 and TRBJ2-7; the D gene is possibly TRBD1 (6 bases). The CDR3 sequence is 16 residues long. Trimming left V 2 bases short and J 2 bases short, with 16 bases between. Germline CDR1 LGHNA, CDR2 YNFKEQ. CDR3 sequence reads: CASSQNPTGPTYEQYF. CDR3 nucleotides: TGTGCCAGCAGCCAAAATCCGACAGGCCCGACCTACGAGCAGTACTTC.

The gene calls are TRBV7-2 and TRBJ2-2, with 9 bases lining up with TRBD2. There are 16 residues in the CDR3. Germline values: CDR1 SGHTA, CDR2 FQGNSA. The trim removed 1 base at V and 6 bases at J, leaving 6 bases unmatched. The CDR3 coding sequence is TGTGCCAGCAGCTTAGAGGCTGGACTAGCGTCCGGGGAGCTGTTTTTT. Encoded protein: CASSLEAGLASGELFF.

This clonotype showed up many times. The chain recombines TRBV29-1 with TRBJ2-7; D is ambiguous. This CDR3 has 14 amino acids. Germline CDR1 SQVTM, CDR2 ANQGSEA. Trimming cost V 5 bases and J 3 bases, with 17 bases left between them. The CDR3 DNA is TGCAGCGTTCTGTTGGCAACCCATCGCTACGAGCAGTACTTC. Protein product: CSVLLATHRYEQYF.

This clonotype was counted between two and nine times. The chain links TRBV6-6 to TRBJ1-2; D ambiguous. The germline gives CDR1 MNHNY, CDR2 SVGAGI (reference sequence). The ends were cut back, 6 bases at V and 2 bases at J, with 16 bases in the middle. The CDR3 length is 15 residues. DNA for the CDR3: TGTGCCAGCAGCAAGGAGGACGGGATCAACTATGGCTACACCTTC. It codes for CASSKEDGINYGYTF.

The J gene is TRBJ2-5, the V gene TRBV27; 8 positions match TRBD2. V trimming: 6 bases; J trimming: 2 bases; junction bases outside the gene matches: 5. Germline CDR1 MNHEY, CDR2 SMNVEV (reference sequence). The CDR3 runs 14 residues. The CDR3 region has the DNA TGTGCCAGCAGGCGAGCGGGAGTGCAAGAGACCCAGTACTTC. This codes for CASRRAGVQETQYF.

The chain couples TRBV10-3 to TRBJ2-5, with D unresolved. The germline V gene encodes CDR1 ENHRY and CDR2 SYGVKD. The CDR3 sequence is 13 residues long. The germline V and J ends were trimmed by 6 bases and 5 bases, with 13 bases remaining between them. DNA for the CDR3: TGTGCCATCAGCCAAGAGATCGGGGAGACCCAGTACTTC. This gives the protein CAISQEIGETQYF.

The rearrangement joins TRBV20-1 to TRBJ1-5; 9 bases fit TRBD1. Trimming cost V 5 bases and J 6 bases; bases outside gene matches: 5. Germline assignment: CDR1 DFQATT and CDR2 SNEGSKA (reference sequence). The CDR3 is made up of 13 amino acids. CDR3 loop: CSAGTGLVQPQHF. As DNA, the CDR3 is TGCAGTGCTGGGACAGGGCTAGTTCAGCCCCAGCATTTT.

This clonotype was observed many times. The rearrangement links TRBV7-2 to TRBJ1-5; TRBD1 matches at 9 bases. The CDR3 totals 16 residues. Germline CDR1 and CDR2: SGHTA and FQGNSA. J gave up 6 bases and V 3 bases, and 9 bases lay outside the gene matches. CDR3 protein: CASSLATGGAGQPQHF. CDR3 DNA sequence: TGTGCCAGCAGCTTGGCTACAGGGGGCGCGGGTCAGCCCCAGCATTTT. Filled out from reference TRBV7-2 and TRBJ1-5, the complete variable domain reads GAGVSQSPSNKVTEKGKDVELRCDPISGHTALYWYRQSLGQGLEFLIYFQGNSAPDKSGLPSDRFSAERTGGSVSTLTIQRTQQEDSAVYLCASSLATGGAGQPQHFGDGTRLSIL.

The V and J genes are TRBV10-2 and TRBJ2-7, with 8 bases lining up with TRBD2. Germline loops: CDR1 WSHSY, CDR2 SAAADI. Losses at the gene ends were 3 bases for V and 5 bases for J; bases not matched to a gene: 6. The CDR3 runs 14 residues. DNA of the CDR3: TGCGCCAGCAGTGATTCCGGGAGGGCCCACGAGCAGTACTTC. It yields the protein CASSDSGRAHEQYF.

A few counts support this clonotype. The chain has TRBV4-3 and TRBJ1-1; D unclear. This CDR3 contains 16 residues. Germline CDR1 reads LGHNA; CDR2 reads YSLEER. The ends were cut back, 0 bases at V and 1 base at J, with 12 bases in the middle. CDR3 amino acids: CASSQDARVGNTEAFF. The CDR3 DNA reads TGCGCCAGCAGCCAAGACGCCCGGGTTGGGAACACTGAAGCTTTCTTT.

The chain joins TRBV4-2 to TRBJ1-1; D possibly corresponds to TRBD1 (5 bases). The CDR3 runs 16 residues. Trimming removed 4 bases at V and 0 bases at J, with 15 bases between. Germline CDR1 is LGHNA and CDR2 is YNFKEQ. The CDR3 sequence: CASSRKSGPMNTEAFF. The CDR3 coding sequence is TGTGCCAGCAGCCGCAAGTCAGGGCCTATGAACACTGAAGCTTTCTTT.